The entry below gives a single T cell receptor beta chain sequence along with its context. Its antigen is unidentified. The V end lost 2 bases, the J end lost 0 bases, and 10 bases lay between the germline ends. This CDR3 spans 15 amino acids. Germline CDR1 MNHEY, CDR2 SVGAGI. The repertoire was sequenced with immunoSEQ multiplex PCR; TCRdb's copy has only in-frame clones and lacks some. The table records about 17,000 clones, roughly nine tenths of them present only once. This record belongs to a study of OX40 agonist ivuxolimab in advanced cancers. Study conclusions and caveats: Certain nonresponders additionally had low normalized T-cell clonal expansion. More expanded clones were found, on average, in CD8+ than in CD4+ T cells.

This material consisted of CD4+ or CD8+ T cells sorted from blood, taken in a trial of the OX40 agonist ivuxolimab. This receptor was identified in an adult with an advanced solid tumor such as melanoma, head and neck, liver or kidney cancer. The chain couples TRBV6-5 to TRBJ1-1, with D possibly being TRBD1 (6 bases). CDR3 protein: CASSYGGSLNTEAFF. CDR3 nucleotides: TGTGCCAGCAGTTACGGGGGCAGTTTGAACACTGAAGCTTTCTTT.